The present T cell receptor beta chain was sequenced within a study of T-cell reconstitution after alpha-beta-depleted transplantation in children. Trimming at V came to 1 base and at J to 2 bases, leaving 4 bases not matched to a gene. The CDR3 loop spans 16 amino acids. During its preparation, the TCRbeta library received unique molecular identifiers. Via MiXCR, TCRdb re-called the PCR reads, giving one row per CDR3 protein. The repertoire holds around 500,000 distinct CDR3 sequences, approximately 13% seen once, with around 5.6% in the top ten. This TCR derives from a human donor who donated a stem cell graft to a child with combined immunodeficiency. The sample consisted of PBMCs from the stem cell graft donor, taken from the stem cell graft. This chain joins TRBV12-3 or TRBV12-4 and TRBJ1-2; TRBD1 matches 10 bases. This CDR3 reads CASSLGDRGRNYGYTF. The CDR3 nucleotides read TGTGCCAGCAGTTTAGGTGACAGGGGGCGAAACTATGGCTACACCTTC.